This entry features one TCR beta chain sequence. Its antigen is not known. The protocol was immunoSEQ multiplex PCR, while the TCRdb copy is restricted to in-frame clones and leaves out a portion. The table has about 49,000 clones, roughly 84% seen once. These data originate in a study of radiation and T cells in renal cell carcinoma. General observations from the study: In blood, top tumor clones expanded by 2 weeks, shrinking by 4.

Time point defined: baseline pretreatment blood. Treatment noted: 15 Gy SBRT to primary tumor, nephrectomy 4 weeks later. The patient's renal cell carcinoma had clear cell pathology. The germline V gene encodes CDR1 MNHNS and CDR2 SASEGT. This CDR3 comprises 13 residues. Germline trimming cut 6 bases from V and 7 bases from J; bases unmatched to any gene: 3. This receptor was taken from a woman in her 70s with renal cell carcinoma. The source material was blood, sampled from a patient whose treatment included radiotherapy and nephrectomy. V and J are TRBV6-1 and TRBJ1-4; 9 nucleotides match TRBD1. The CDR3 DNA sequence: TGTGCCAGCAGGGGGACAGGGCCTGAAAAACTGTTTTTT. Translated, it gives CASRGTGPEKLFF.